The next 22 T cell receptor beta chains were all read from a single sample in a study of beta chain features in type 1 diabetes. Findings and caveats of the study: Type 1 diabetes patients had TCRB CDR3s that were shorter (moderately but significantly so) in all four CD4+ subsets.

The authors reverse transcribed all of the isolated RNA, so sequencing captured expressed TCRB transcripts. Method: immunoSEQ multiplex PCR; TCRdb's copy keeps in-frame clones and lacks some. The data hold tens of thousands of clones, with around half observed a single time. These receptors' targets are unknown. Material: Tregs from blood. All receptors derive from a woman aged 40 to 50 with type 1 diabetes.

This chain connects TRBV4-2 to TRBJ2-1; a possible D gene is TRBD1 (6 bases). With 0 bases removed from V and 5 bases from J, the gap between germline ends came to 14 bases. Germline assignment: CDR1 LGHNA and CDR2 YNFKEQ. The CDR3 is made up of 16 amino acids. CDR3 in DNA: TGTGCCAGCAGCCAAGATGGGGGCTGGCCGGACAATGAGCAGTTCTTC. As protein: CASSQDGGWPDNEQFF.

The CDR3 sequence is CATSRGWADEAFF. In DNA form, the CDR3 reads TGTGCCACCAGCAGAGGGTGGGCAGACGAAGCTTTCTTT. The rearrangement links TRBV15 to TRBJ1-1; D is ambiguous. CDR3 length: 13 amino acids. V dropped 1 base and J dropped 8 bases, with 11 bases sitting between them. Germline CDR1 LNHNV, CDR2 YYDKDF (reference sequence).

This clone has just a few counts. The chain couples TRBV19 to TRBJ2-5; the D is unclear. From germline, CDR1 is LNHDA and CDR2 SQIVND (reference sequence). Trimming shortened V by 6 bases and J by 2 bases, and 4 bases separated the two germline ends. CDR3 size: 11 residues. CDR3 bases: TGTGCCAGTAGGAGACAAGAGACCCAGTACTTC. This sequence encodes CASRRQETQYF.

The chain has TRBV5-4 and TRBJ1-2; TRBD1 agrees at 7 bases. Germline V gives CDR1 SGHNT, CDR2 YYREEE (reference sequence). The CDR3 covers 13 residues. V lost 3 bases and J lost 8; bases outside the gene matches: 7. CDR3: CASSWRQGEGYTF. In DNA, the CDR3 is TGTGCCAGCAGCTGGAGACAGGGAGAGGGCTACACCTTC.

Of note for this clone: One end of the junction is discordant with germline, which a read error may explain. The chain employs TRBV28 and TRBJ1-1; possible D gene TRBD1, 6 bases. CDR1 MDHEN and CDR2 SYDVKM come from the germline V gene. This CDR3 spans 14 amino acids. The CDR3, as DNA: TGTGCCAGCAGCCCCAGGTTTAGGCAGCCTAGGGGGATCTTT. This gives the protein CASSPRFRQPRGIF.

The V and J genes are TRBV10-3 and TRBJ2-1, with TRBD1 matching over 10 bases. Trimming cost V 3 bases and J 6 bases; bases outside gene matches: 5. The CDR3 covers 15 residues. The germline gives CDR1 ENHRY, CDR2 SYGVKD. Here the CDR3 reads CAISDWGQGINEQFF. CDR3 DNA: TGTGCCATCAGTGACTGGGGACAGGGGATCAATGAGCAGTTCTTC.

CDR3 nucleotides: TGTGCCAGTAGTGGTCCGGGACAGGGGCCGTCCCAGGAAAAACTGTTTTTT. Protein sequence: CASSGPGQGPSQEKLFF. The chain joins TRBV19 to TRBJ1-4, with 10 nucleotides matching TRBD1. V lost 5 bases to trimming and J lost 8 bases; unmatched junction nucleotides: 14. The germline gives CDR1 LNHDA, CDR2 SQIVND (reference sequence). The CDR3 length is 17 residues.

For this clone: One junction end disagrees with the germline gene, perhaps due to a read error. CDR3 in DNA: TGTGCTAGCAGCTTAATCAGCGGGGCCGGGCTGGGAGAGACCCAGTACTTC. It codes for CASSLISGAGLGETQYF. The chain combines TRBV7-7 with TRBJ2-5, with 7 bases matching TRBD2. Germline CDR1 and CDR2: SSHAT and FNYEAQ (reference sequence). CDR3 length: 17 amino acids.

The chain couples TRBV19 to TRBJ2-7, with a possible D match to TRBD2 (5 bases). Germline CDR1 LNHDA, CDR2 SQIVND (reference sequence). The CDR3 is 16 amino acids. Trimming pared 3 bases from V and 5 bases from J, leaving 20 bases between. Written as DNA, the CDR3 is TGTGCCAGTAGTATCGGGCCCTCCCGGGGTTTCGACGAGCAGTACTTC. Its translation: CASSIGPSRGFDEQYF.

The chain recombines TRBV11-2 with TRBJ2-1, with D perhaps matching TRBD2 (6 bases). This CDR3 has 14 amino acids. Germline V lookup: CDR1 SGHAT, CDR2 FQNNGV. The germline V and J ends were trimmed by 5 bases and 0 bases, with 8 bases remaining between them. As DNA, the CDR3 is TGTGCCAGCAGCGGGAGGACCTCCTACAATGAGCAGTTCTTC. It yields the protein CASSGRTSYNEQFF.

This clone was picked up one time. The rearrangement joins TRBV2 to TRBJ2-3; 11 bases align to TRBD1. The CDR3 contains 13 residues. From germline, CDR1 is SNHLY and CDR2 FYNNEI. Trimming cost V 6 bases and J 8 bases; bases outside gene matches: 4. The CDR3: CASRVGTGGTQYF. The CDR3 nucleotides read TGTGCCAGCAGGGTAGGGACAGGGGGTACGCAGTATTTT.

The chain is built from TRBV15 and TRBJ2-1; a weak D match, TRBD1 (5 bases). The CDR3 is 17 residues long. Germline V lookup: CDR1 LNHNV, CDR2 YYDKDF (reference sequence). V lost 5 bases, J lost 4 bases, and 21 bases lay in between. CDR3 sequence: CATSSSGRESAYNEQFF. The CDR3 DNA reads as TGTGCCACCAGCTCCTCCGGCAGGGAATCCGCGTACAATGAGCAGTTCTTC.

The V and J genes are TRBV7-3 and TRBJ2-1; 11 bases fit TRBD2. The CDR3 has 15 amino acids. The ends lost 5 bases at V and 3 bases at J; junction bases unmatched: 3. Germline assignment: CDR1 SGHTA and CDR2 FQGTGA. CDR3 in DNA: TGTGCCAGCAGCCTGGGACTAGCGGACTACAATGAGCAGTTCTTC. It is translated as CASSLGLADYNEQFF.

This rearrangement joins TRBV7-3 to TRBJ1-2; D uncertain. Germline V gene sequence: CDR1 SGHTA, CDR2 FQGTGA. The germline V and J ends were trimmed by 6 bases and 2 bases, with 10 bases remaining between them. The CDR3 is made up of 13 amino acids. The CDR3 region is CASSPTVNYGYTF. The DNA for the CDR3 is TGTGCCAGCAGTCCTACTGTAAACTATGGCTACACCTTC.

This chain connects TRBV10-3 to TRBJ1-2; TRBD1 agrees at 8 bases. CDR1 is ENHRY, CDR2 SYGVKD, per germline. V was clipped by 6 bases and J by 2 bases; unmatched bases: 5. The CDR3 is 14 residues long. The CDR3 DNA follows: TGTGCCATCAGAGTGACAGGGGAGAACTATGGCTACACCTTC. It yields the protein CAIRVTGENYGYTF.

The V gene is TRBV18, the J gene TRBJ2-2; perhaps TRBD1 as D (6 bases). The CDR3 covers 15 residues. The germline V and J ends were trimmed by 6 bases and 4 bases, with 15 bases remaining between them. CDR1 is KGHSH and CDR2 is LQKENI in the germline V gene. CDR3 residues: CASSLNRDVTGELFF. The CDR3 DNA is TGTGCCAGCTCCCTAAACAGGGATGTCACCGGGGAGCTGTTTTTT.

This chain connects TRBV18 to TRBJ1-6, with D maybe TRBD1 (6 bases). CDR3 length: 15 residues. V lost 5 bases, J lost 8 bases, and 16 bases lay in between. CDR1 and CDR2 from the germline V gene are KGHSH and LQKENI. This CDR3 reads CASSFTGLRDSPLHF. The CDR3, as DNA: TGTGCCAGCTCATTTACAGGGCTCAGGGATTCACCCCTCCACTTT.

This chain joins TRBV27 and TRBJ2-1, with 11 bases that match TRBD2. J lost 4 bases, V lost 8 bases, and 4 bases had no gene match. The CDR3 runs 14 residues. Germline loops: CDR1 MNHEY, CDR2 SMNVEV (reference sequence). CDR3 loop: CASSGLADYNEQFF. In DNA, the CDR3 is TGTGCCAGCTCGGGACTAGCGGATTACAATGAGCAGTTCTTC.

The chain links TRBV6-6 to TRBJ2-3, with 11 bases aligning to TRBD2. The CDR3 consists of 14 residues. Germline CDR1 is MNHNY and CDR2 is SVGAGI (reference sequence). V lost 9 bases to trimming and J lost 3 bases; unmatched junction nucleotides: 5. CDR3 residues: CASNRLAGTDTQYF. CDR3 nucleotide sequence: TGTGCCAGTAATCGACTAGCGGGGACAGATACGCAGTATTTT.

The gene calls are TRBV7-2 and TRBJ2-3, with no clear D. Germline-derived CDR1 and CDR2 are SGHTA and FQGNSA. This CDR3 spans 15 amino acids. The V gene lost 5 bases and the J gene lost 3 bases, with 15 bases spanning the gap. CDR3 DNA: TGTGCCAGCAGCCCTAGGAGAAGGCCGACAGATACGCAGTATTTT. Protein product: CASSPRRRPTDTQYF.

The CDR3 loop is CASSLVPGTGTGELFF. CDR3 DNA sequence: TGCGCCAGCAGCTTGGTCCCCGGGACAGGGACCGGGGAGCTGTTTTTT. V gene TRBV5-1 combines with J gene TRBJ2-2; 9 bases match TRBD1. Trimming took 0 bases from V and 5 from J; bases not matched to a gene: 5. Germline loops: CDR1 SGHRS, CDR2 YFSETQ. This CDR3 region has 16 residues.

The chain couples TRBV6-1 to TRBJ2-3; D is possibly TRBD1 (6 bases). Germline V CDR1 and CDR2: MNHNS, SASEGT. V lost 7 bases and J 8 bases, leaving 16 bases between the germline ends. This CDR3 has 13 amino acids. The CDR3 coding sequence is TGTGCCAGCACCACCGGGACAAGGACTACGCAGTATTTT. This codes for CASTTGTRTTQYF.